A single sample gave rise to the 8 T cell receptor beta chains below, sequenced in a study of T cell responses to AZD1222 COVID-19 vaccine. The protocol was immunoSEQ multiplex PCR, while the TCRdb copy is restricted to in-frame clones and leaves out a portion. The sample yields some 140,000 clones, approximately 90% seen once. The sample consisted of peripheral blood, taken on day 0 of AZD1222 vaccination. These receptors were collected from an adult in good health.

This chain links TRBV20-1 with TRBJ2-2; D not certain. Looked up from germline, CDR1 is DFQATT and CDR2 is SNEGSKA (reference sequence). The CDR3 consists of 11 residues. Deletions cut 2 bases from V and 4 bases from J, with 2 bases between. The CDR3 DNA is TGCAGTGCTAGAATCACCGGGGAGCTGTTTTTT. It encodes CSARITGELFF.

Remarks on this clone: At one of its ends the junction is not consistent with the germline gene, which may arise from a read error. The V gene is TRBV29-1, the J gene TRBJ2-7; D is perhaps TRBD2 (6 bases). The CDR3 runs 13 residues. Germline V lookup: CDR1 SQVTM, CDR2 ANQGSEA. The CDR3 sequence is CSVEASEGYEQYF. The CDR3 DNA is TGCAGCGTAGAAGCTAGCGAGGGCTACGAGCAGTACTTC.

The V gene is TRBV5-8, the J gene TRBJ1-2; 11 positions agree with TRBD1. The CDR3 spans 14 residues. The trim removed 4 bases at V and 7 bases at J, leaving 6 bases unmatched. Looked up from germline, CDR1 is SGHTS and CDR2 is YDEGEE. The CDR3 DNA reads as TGTGCCAGCAGCCGAACCGGGACAGGGGGTGGCTACACCTTC. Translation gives CASSRTGTGGGYTF. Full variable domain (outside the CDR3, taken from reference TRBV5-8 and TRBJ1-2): EAGVTQSPTHLIKTRGQQATLRCSPISGHTSVYWYQQALGLGLQFLLWYDEGEERNRGNFPPRFSGRQFPNYSSELNVNALELEDSALYLCASSRTGTGGGYTFGSGTRLTVV.

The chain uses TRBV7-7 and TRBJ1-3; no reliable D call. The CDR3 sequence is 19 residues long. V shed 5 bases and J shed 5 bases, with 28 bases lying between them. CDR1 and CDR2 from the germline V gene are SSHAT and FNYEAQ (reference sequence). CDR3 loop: CASSQWGWVNNGSRNTIYF. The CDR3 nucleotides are TGTGCCAGCAGCCAATGGGGATGGGTAAATAATGGGAGCCGAAACACCATATATTTT.

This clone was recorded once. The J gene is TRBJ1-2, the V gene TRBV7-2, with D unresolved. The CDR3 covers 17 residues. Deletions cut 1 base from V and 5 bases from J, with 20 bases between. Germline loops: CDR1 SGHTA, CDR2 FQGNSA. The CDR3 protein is CASSLGWATSITYGYTF. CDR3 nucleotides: TGTGCCAGCAGCTTAGGATGGGCCACGAGCATAACATATGGCTACACCTTC.

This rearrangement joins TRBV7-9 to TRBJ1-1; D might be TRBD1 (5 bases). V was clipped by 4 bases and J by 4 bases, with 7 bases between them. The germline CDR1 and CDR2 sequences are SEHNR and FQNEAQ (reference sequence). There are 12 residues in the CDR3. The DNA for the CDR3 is TGTGCCAGCAGCTCAGGGTCCACTGAAGCTTTCTTT. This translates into CASSSGSTEAFF.

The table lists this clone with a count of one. The CDR3 DNA reads as TGTGCCAGCAGCTTAATGGCAGGCTACCTGAACACTGAAGCTTTCTTT. Translated: CASSLMAGYLNTEAFF. V is TRBV7-2 and J is TRBJ1-1; D uncertain. The CDR3 loop spans 16 amino acids. Germline values: CDR1 SGHTA, CDR2 FQGNSA. Trimming shortened V by 2 bases and J by 0 bases, and 13 bases separated the two germline ends.

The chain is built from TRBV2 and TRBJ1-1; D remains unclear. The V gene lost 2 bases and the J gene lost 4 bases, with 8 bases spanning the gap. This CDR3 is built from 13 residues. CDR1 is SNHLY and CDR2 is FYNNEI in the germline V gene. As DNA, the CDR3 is TGTGCCAGCAGTGAACAGGTCCTCACTGAAGCTTTCTTT. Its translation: CASSEQVLTEAFF.